Following are 9 T cell receptor beta chains from one sample sequenced in a study of T cell changes during pregnancy in multiple sclerosis. The method was immunoSEQ multiplex PCR; TCRdb's version includes in-frame clones alone and lacks a portion of them. The sample includes about 38,000 clones, around 87% of them seen just once. Sequencing used CD4+ T cells from peripheral blood mononuclear cells, obtained in the second trimester of pregnancy. The receptors stem from a female donor with multiple sclerosis, enrolled in a pregnancy study.

The V gene is TRBV30, the J gene TRBJ2-1, with 10 bases aligning to TRBD2. Germline V gene sequence: CDR1 GTSNPN, CDR2 SVGIG (reference sequence). This CDR3 region has 14 residues. V lost 2 bases and J lost 13; bases outside the gene matches: 11. The CDR3 DNA is TGTGCCTGGAGTCGGGGAGGAGCGGGAGGGCAACAGTTCTTC. It codes for CAWSRGGAGGQQFF.

The sample holds a few counts of this clone. This sequence joins TRBV27 and TRBJ1-4; the D gene is possibly TRBD1 (5 bases). Deletions cut 1 base from V and 6 bases from J, with 9 bases between. Germline V gene data show CDR1 as MNHEY and CDR2 as SMNVEV (reference sequence). The CDR3 runs 14 residues. The CDR3 bases are TGTGCCAGCAGTTTATTAGGGGTTGATGAAAAACTGTTTTTT. It specifies CASSLLGVDEKLFF.

The chain combines TRBV30 with TRBJ2-4; perhaps TRBD2 as D (6 bases). Per the germline V gene, CDR1 is GTSNPN and CDR2 is SVGIG (reference sequence). There are 14 residues in the CDR3. V lost 1 base and J lost 9, with 16 bases in between. CDR3 DNA sequence: TGTGCCTGGAGTGAACCGGGGAGGAATGGCATTCAGTACTTC. Protein sequence: CAWSEPGRNGIQYF.

This chain uses TRBV28 with TRBJ1-2; D is ambiguous. Germline V CDR1 and CDR2: MDHEN, SYDVKM. This CDR3 is built from 12 residues. V gave up 4 bases and J gave up 1 base, with 4 bases separating them. CDR3 residues: CASSYSNYGYTF. CDR3 DNA sequence: TGTGCCAGCAGTTACAGTAACTATGGCTACACCTTC.

The chain uses TRBV5-1 and TRBJ2-7, with D possibly being TRBD2 (6 bases). Trimming removed 0 bases at V and 6 bases at J, with 10 bases between. Looked up from germline, CDR1 is SGHRS and CDR2 is YFSETQ. This CDR3 is 13 amino acids long. The CDR3 region is CASSLGGLGEQYF. CDR3 DNA: TGCGCCAGCAGCTTGGGGGGACTCGGCGAGCAGTACTTC.

This clone was counted a single time. The chain has TRBV2 and TRBJ2-1, with 8 nucleotides matching TRBD2. Germline-derived CDR1 and CDR2 are SNHLY and FYNNEI. V shed 6 bases and J 2 bases; nucleotides not matched to a gene: 3. The CDR3 is made up of 14 amino acids. The CDR3 coding sequence is TGTGCCAGCAGGCAACTAGCGGCCTACAATGAGCAGTTCTTC. It translates to CASRQLAAYNEQFF. The variable domain in full, completed from reference TRBV2 and TRBJ2-1, reads EPEVTQTPSHQVTQMGQEVILRCVPISNHLYFYWYRQILGQKVEFLVSFYNNEISEKSEIFDDQFSVERPDGSNFTLKIRSTKLEDSAMYFCASRQLAAYNEQFFGPGTRLTVL.

A word on this clone: The same CDR3 can be traced to other DNA sequences in this sample. The J gene is TRBJ2-2, the V gene TRBV29-1, with D perhaps TRBD1 (6 bases). V gave up 6 bases and J gave up 1 base, with 12 bases separating them. This CDR3 is built from 14 residues. CDR1 is SQVTM and CDR2 is ANQGSEA in the germline V gene. The CDR3 spells CSVPKDRNTGELFF. In nucleotides, the CDR3 is TGCAGCGTCCCCAAGGACAGGAACACCGGGGAGCTGTTTTTT.

The chain carries TRBV29-1 and TRBJ1-2; 7 bases are a match to TRBD1. CDR3 length equals 13 residues. Germline-derived CDR1 and CDR2 are SQVTM and ANQGSEA. J gave up 3 bases and V 6 bases, and 7 bases lay outside the gene matches. CDR3 sequence reads: CSVQQGWDYGYTF. The CDR3 DNA reads TGCAGCGTCCAACAGGGGTGGGACTATGGCTACACCTTC.

This clone was counted once. Written as DNA, the CDR3 is TGTGCCAGCAGCTTAGACATTACGGGACTTTCAGATACGCAGTATTTT. As protein: CASSLDITGLSDTQYF. The genes are TRBV11-1 and TRBJ2-3, with D possibly matching TRBD2 (6 bases). The V and J ends lost 1 base and 4 bases respectively, with 15 bases between them. The CDR3 spans 16 residues. Germline lookup yields CDR1 SGHAT and CDR2 FQDESV (reference sequence).